The entry that follows covers one T cell receptor beta chain sequence. Followed longitudinally, the Seattle patients had been enrolled during active infection. This sample stems from a study of blood T cell repertoires in COVID-19. Study in general: Acute and convalescent COVID-19 specimens originated in the United States, Italy and Spain. T cells, B-cell-depleted T cells, or PBMCs supplied cDNA or gDNA.

Authors' processing steps: Reference gene primers were amplified, and this amplification served to estimate nucleated cell counts. Some clones are missing from TCRdb's copy, which holds only in-frame ones; the method was immunoSEQ multiplex PCR. That table furnishes V, J and clone size, whereas the DNA furnished D and trimming. The data show over 250,000 clones, about 90% seen once. The TCR was taken from a woman aged 45-60 years with COVID-19, enrolled during active disease. The sample taken for sequencing was peripheral blood.

The CDR3 DNA follows: TGTGCCAGCAGTGCTCCGGGACAGGGTCTCTACGAGCAGTACTTC. This encodes CASSAPGQGLYEQYF. The rearrangement joins TRBV25-1 to TRBJ2-7; 9 bases match TRBD1. CDR1 is MGHDK, CDR2 SYGVNS, per germline. V lost 4 bases and J lost 3; bases outside the gene matches: 7. This CDR3 region has 15 residues.